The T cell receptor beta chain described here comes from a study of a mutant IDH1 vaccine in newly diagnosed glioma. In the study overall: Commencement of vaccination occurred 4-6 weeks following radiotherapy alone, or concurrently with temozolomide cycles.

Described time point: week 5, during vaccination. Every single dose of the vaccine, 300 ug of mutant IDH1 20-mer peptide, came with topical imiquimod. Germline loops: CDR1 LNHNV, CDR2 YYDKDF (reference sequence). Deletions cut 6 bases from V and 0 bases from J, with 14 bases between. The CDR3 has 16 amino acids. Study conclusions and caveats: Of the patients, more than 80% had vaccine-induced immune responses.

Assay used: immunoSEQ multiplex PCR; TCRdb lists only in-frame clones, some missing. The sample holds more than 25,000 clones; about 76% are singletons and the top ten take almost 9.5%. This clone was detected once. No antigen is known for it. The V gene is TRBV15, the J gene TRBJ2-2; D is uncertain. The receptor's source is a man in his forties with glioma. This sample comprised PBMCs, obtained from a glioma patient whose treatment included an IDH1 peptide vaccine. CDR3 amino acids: CATSKEHPANTGELFF. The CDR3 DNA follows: TGTGCCACCAGTAAGGAGCATCCCGCGAACACCGGGGAGCTGTTTTTT.